The following is a TCR beta chain sequence with its context. Its antigen is unknown. This sample stems from a study of cytomegalovirus exposure and HLA in healthy donors. Germline CDR1 is SGHNT and CDR2 is YYREEE (reference sequence). V gave up 4 bases and J gave up 7 bases; unmatched junction bases: 5. There are 14 residues in the CDR3. A multiplex PCR was run with 60 Vbeta primers and 13 Jbeta primers. Method: immunoSEQ multiplex PCR; TCRdb's copy keeps in-frame clones and lacks some. The top ten hold about 4.3% of the sample, which has 100,000 to 150,000 clones, 65% to 80% seen once. Regarding the study as a whole: The authors listed some 150 TCR beta chains as cytomegalovirus-associated. About 87% or about 30% of the time was how often most TCR beta V segments were productive, according to an earlier analysis.

This receptor was taken from a male donor in good health and CMV-seropositive. The chain recombines TRBV5-4 with TRBJ1-6; 7 bases line up with TRBD1. Sequencing was performed on PBMCs. The CDR3 here is CASSLTGSNSPLHF. Here the CDR3 DNA reads TGTGCCAGCAGCCTGACAGGGTCCAATTCACCCCTCCACTTT. Complete variable domain (other parts from reference TRBV5-4 and TRBJ1-6): ETGVTQSPTHLIKTRGQQVTLRCSSQSGHNTVSWYQQALGQGPQFIFQYYREEENGRGNFPPRFSGLQFPNYSSELNVNALELDDSALYLCASSLTGSNSPLHFGNGTRLTVT.